This is a list of T cell receptor beta chains from one sample in a study of shared clonotypes between healthy human individuals. TCRdb's copy holds only in-frame clones and misses some; the assay was immunoSEQ multiplex PCR. Of around 530,000 clones in the sample, around 76% were seen once. The sample comprised PBMCs. These receptors all come from a woman between 35 and 50 years old in good health. Some clones in this sample may be carry-over from other donors' samples. Both conserved end residues are part of each CDR3. A D gene is named only where the DNA matches it firmly. The listing skips clone size in some rows; elsewhere it reads once, few, many or a size class.

clone_size: -
v_call: TRBV7-2
j_call: TRBJ2-1
d_call: -
cdr3_nt: TGTGCCAGCAGCTCAACTGGGACTCGCTACAATGAGCAGTTCTTC
cdr3_aa: CASSSTGTRYNEQFF

clone_size: few
v_call: TRBV27
j_call: TRBJ1-2
d_call: -
cdr3_nt: TGTGCCAGCAGCAATAATGAGGGGGGAGCTTATGGCTACACCTTC
cdr3_aa: CASSNNEGGAYGYTF

clone_size: -
v_call: TRBV27
j_call: TRBJ1-1
d_call: -
cdr3_nt: TGTGCCAGCAGTGCACAGGGAAACACTGAAGCTTTCTTT
cdr3_aa: CASSAQGNTEAFF

clone_size: few
v_call: TRBV7-3
j_call: TRBJ2-1
d_call: -
cdr3_nt: TGTGCCAGCAGCTTTGAAGGGGAGCAGTTCTTC
cdr3_aa: CASSFEGEQFF

clone_size: -
v_call: TRBV28
j_call: TRBJ2-2
d_call: -
cdr3_nt: TGTGCCACCCACCTAGCGAACACCGGGGAGCTGTTTTTT
cdr3_aa: CATHLANTGELFF

clone_size: -
v_call: TRBV27
j_call: TRBJ1-2
d_call: -
cdr3_nt: TGTGCCAGCAGCCCCCGACAGGCTAACTATGGCTACACCTTC
cdr3_aa: CASSPRQANYGYTF

clone_size: -
v_call: TRBV18
j_call: TRBJ2-5
d_call: TRBD2
cdr3_nt: TGTGCCAGCTCACCACCCGAGGGACTAGCGGGACAAGAGACCCAGTACTTC
cdr3_aa: CASSPPEGLAGQETQYF

clone_size: -
v_call: TRBV27
j_call: TRBJ2-7
d_call: TRBD2
cdr3_nt: TGTGCCAGCAGTGCCTTAGCGGGAGTAGGGGAGCAGTACTTC
cdr3_aa: CASSALAGVGEQYF

clone_size: -
v_call: TRBV28
j_call: TRBJ2-7
d_call: TRBD1
cdr3_nt: TGTGCCAGTCAGGGACAGAGCTACGAGCAGTACTTC
cdr3_aa: CASQGQSYEQYF

clone_size: -
v_call: TRBV14
j_call: TRBJ2-1
d_call: -
cdr3_nt: TGTGCCAGCAGCCAAGATCGGGGGTGGAATGAGCAGTTCTTC
cdr3_aa: CASSQDRGWNEQFF

clone_size: many
v_call: TRBV4-2
j_call: TRBJ2-7
d_call: TRBD2
cdr3_nt: TGTGCCAGCAGCCACCCCGGGCAGGGAGGGCCGGGCGAGCAGTACTTC
cdr3_aa: CASSHPGQGGPGEQYF

clone_size: -
v_call: TRBV4-2
j_call: TRBJ2-1
d_call: -
cdr3_nt: TGTGCCAGCAGCCAGTCACGGGTCCAGAACAATGAGCAGTTCTTC
cdr3_aa: CASSQSRVQNNEQFF

clone_size: -
v_call: TRBV4-2
j_call: TRBJ2-1
d_call: -
cdr3_nt: TGTGCCAGCAGCCAAGATCTGGGTGTATTGACTGCCCTCAACAATGAGCAGTTCTTC
cdr3_aa: CASSQDLGVLTALNNEQFF

clone_size: -
v_call: TRBV7-6
j_call: TRBJ2-3
d_call: -
cdr3_nt: TGTGCCAGCAGCTTAGCGGGAGAGGCTTTAGATACGCAGTATTTT
cdr3_aa: CASSLAGEALDTQYF

clone_size: -
v_call: TRBV18
j_call: TRBJ1-2
d_call: -
cdr3_nt: TGTGCCAGCTCACCGTCGGGGGCCTATGGCTACACCTTC
cdr3_aa: CASSPSGAYGYTF

clone_size: -
v_call: TRBV5-1
j_call: TRBJ1-5
d_call: TRBD1
cdr3_nt: TGCGCCAGCAGCTTGACAGGGGTCGATCAGCCCCAGCATTTT
cdr3_aa: CASSLTGVDQPQHF

clone_size: -
v_call: TRBV11-2
j_call: TRBJ1-1
d_call: -
cdr3_nt: TGTGCCAGCAGCTTAGATCGGACGGAAGCTTTCTTT
cdr3_aa: CASSLDRTEAFF

clone_size: many
v_call: TRBV7-2
j_call: TRBJ1-2
d_call: -
cdr3_nt: TGTGCCAGCAGCCCAGACAAAAACTATGGCTACACCTTC
cdr3_aa: CASSPDKNYGYTF

clone_size: once
v_call: TRBV11-2
j_call: TRBJ2-7
d_call: TRBD2
cdr3_nt: TGTGCCAGCAGCTTGGGGACTAGCACCTCGGGGCAGTACTTC
cdr3_aa: CASSLGTSTSGQYF

clone_size: -
v_call: TRBV28
j_call: TRBJ2-2
d_call: -
cdr3_nt: TGTGCCAGCACCGGGTGGAGGACCGGGGAGCTGTTTTTT
cdr3_aa: CASTGWRTGELFF

clone_size: -
v_call: TRBV28
j_call: TRBJ2-2
d_call: -
cdr3_nt: TGTGCCAGCTTGGGCGGGGAGCTGTTTTTT
cdr3_aa: CASLGGELFF

clone_size: -
v_call: TRBV14
j_call: TRBJ2-7
d_call: -
cdr3_nt: TGTGCCAGCAGCGCATGGGGGGTAGCGTCTGCCTACGAGCAGTACTTC
cdr3_aa: CASSAWGVASAYEQYF

clone_size: -
v_call: TRBV28
j_call: TRBJ2-1
d_call: -
cdr3_nt: TGTGCCAGCAGTCCGGACAGTCAAGAGCAGTTCTTC
cdr3_aa: CASSPDSQEQFF

clone_size: -
v_call: TRBV6-5
j_call: TRBJ2-2
d_call: -
cdr3_nt: TGTGCCAGCACCGGGGGTCGGGAGCTGTTTTTT
cdr3_aa: CASTGGRELFF

clone_size: -
v_call: TRBV7-8
j_call: TRBJ2-7
d_call: TRBD2
cdr3_nt: TGTGCCAGCAGCAAAGGGGCTAGCGGGAGGCCCTACGAGCAGTACTTC
cdr3_aa: CASSKGASGRPYEQYF

clone_size: many
v_call: TRBV2
j_call: TRBJ1-1
d_call: TRBD1
cdr3_nt: TGTGCCAGCAGTGGGGACAGGGGAGAAGCTTTCTTT
cdr3_aa: CASSGDRGEAFF

clone_size: few
v_call: TRBV28
j_call: TRBJ2-2
d_call: TRBD1
cdr3_nt: TGTGCCAGCAGTTTATTAGGGGGCGGCACCGGGGAGCTGTTTTTT
cdr3_aa: CASSLLGGGTGELFF

clone_size: -
v_call: TRBV18
j_call: TRBJ1-2
d_call: -
cdr3_nt: TGTGCCAGCTCACCCGACAGCCTCTATGGCTACACCTTC
cdr3_aa: CASSPDSLYGYTF

clone_size: -
v_call: TRBV4-1
j_call: TRBJ1-5
d_call: -
cdr3_nt: TGCGCCAGCAGCCAAGCGGCAGGGGATGGCAATCAGCCCCAGCATTTT
cdr3_aa: CASSQAAGDGNQPQHF

clone_size: few
v_call: TRBV5-4
j_call: TRBJ2-1
d_call: TRBD2
cdr3_nt: TGTGCCAGCAGCTCTAGCGGGAACAGGGGCAATGAGCAGTTCTTC
cdr3_aa: CASSSSGNRGNEQFF